The rows below give T cell receptor beta chains drawn from one sample of a study of response to subunit inactivated influenza vaccine. TCRdb ran MiXCR on the RT-PCR reads and lists one entry per CDR3 protein. The sample holds 500,000 to 600,000 distinct CDR3 sequences, 14% seen once. The sequencing here drew on PBMCs from blood, taken about 11 days after vaccination. The receptors were sampled from a middle-aged man who received an inactivated influenza vaccine. Both conserved end residues are part of each CDR3. Fields, in order: V gene, D gene, J gene, clone size, CDR3 protein, CDR3 DNA. The D gene is left open where the match is weak. Not all rows give a size; the values are once, few, many and, for expanded clones, a class.

>TRBV4-1|-|TRBJ2-7|-
CASSQGPPSAGVSSSYEQYF
TGCGCCAGCAGCCAAGGACCTCCTTCGGCAGGGGTTTCGTCCTCCTACGAGCAGTACTTC
>TRBV2|TRBD1|TRBJ2-7|few
CASIGGTGSYEQYF
TGTGCCAGCATTGGCGGGACAGGGAGCTACGAGCAGTACTTC
>TRBV12-3/TRBV12-4|-|TRBJ2-1|-
CASSFQERPNEQFF
TGTGCCAGCAGTTTTCAGGAGCGTCCCAATGAGCAGTTCTTC
>TRBV7-9|-|TRBJ2-3|-
CASSYRTDTDTQYF
TGTGCCAGCAGCTACCGGACAGACACAGATACGCAGTATTTT
>TRBV4-3|TRBD1|TRBJ1-2|-
CASSPGQGDYGYTF
TGCGCCAGCAGCCCGGGACAGGGGGACTATGGCTACACCTTC
>TRBV7-2|-|TRBJ2-5|many
CASSSQASGETQYF
TGTGCCAGCAGCTCGCAGGCGTCTGGAGAGACCCAGTACTTC
>TRBV5-1|-|TRBJ2-3|many
CASSSAGLDTQYF
TGCGCCAGCAGCTCTGCAGGGTTAGATACGCAGTATTTT
>TRBV20-1|-|TRBJ1-2|few
CSARDQVFNYGYTF
TGCAGTGCTAGAGATCAGGTTTTTAACTATGGCTACACCTTC
>TRBV7-2|-|TRBJ2-5|few
CASSRQGSETQYF
TGTGCCAGCAGCAGACAAGGGAGTGAGACCCAGTACTTC
>TRBV7-8|-|TRBJ2-7|-
CASSLASLGQGNYEQYF
TGTGCCAGCAGCTTAGCCTCCTTGGGGCAGGGGAATTACGAGCAGTACTTC
>TRBV3-1|-|TRBJ2-5|-
CASSQHGGQETQYF
TGTGCCAGCAGCCAACACGGCGGCCAAGAGACCCAGTACTTC
>TRBV11-2|-|TRBJ2-7|few
CASSSWDYEQYF
TGTGCCAGCAGCTCGTGGGACTACGAGCAGTACTTC
>TRBV10-3|-|TRBJ2-5|-
CAISEDFPSGTQYF
TGTGCCATCAGTGAGGACTTTCCCTCGGGGACCCAGTACTTC
>TRBV7-9|TRBD1|TRBJ2-7|-
CASSKNTRDRVSYEQYF
TGTGCCAGCAGTAAAAACACCCGGGACAGGGTTTCCTACGAGCAGTACTTC
>TRBV20-1|TRBD1|TRBJ2-7|few
CSAPTRRTGYEQYF
TGCAGTGCTCCAACCAGACGGACAGGCTACGAGCAGTACTTC
>TRBV7-2|-|TRBJ2-7|many
CASSLGRKAYEQYF
TGTGCCAGCAGCTTAGGTCGAAAGGCCTACGAGCAGTACTTC
>TRBV5-1|TRBD1|TRBJ2-2|few
CASSLTGGYTGELFF
TGCGCCAGCAGCTTGACAGGGGGATACACCGGGGAGCTGTTTTTT
>TRBV18|-|TRBJ2-7|few
CASSYEQYF
TGTGCCAGCTCCTACGAGCAGTACTTC
>TRBV7-2|-|TRBJ1-2|many
CASSPNGFRSGYTF
TGTGCCAGCAGCCCCAACGGCTTTCGGAGTGGCTACACCTTC
>TRBV5-1|-|TRBJ2-6|-
CASRNDSGANVLTF
TGCGCCAGCAGAAATGACTCTGGGGCCAACGTCCTGACTTTC
>TRBV3-1|-|TRBJ2-7|-
CASSQVHSPEQYF
TGTGCCAGCAGCCAAGTTCACAGCCCCGAGCAGTACTTC
>TRBV7-6|-|TRBJ1-4|few
CASSLRAYEKLFF
TGTGCCAGCAGCTTAAGGGCTTACGAAAAACTGTTTTTT
>TRBV2|TRBD1|TRBJ1-5|few
CASSDRGVTGNQPQHF
TGTGCCAGCAGTGACAGGGGGGTAACGGGAAATCAGCCCCAGCATTTT
>TRBV6-2/TRBV6-3|-|TRBJ1-1|few
CASRDAGHPRNTEAFF
TGTGCCAGCAGGGACGCCGGACACCCGCGGAACACTGAAGCTTTCTTT
>TRBV12-3/TRBV12-4|-|TRBJ2-5|-
CASSGDVKTQYF
TGTGCCAGCAGTGGGGACGTGAAGACCCAGTACTTC
>TRBV7-6|-|TRBJ2-1|-
CASSLRSYGIEYEQFF
TGTGCCAGCAGCTTAAGGTCCTACGGTATTGAGTATGAGCAGTTCTTC
>TRBV12-3/TRBV12-4|-|TRBJ2-5|many
CASNTRAETQYF
TGTGCCAGCAACACAAGGGCTGAGACCCAGTACTTC
>TRBV5-6|TRBD1|TRBJ1-1|-
CASSSPPGTVRQAFF
TGTGCCAGCAGCTCGCCACCCGGGACAGTTAGGCAAGCTTTCTTT